These 16 T cell receptor beta chains came from one sample sequenced in a study of beta chain features in type 1 diabetes. Regarding the study as a whole: For Type 1 diabetes patients, all four CD4+ subsets carried TCRB CDR3s that were moderately but significantly shorter.

Their specific antigens are unknown. Expressed TCRB transcripts were sequenced because the entire RNA isolate underwent reverse transcription. TCRdb keeps only in-frame clones here, not all; method: immunoSEQ multiplex PCR. The table includes around 250,000 clones, around an eighth detected once. The sample was naive CD4+ T cells from blood. These receptors originate from a man aged 30 to 45 with type 1 diabetes.

This clone has only a few counts. The chain uses TRBV27 and TRBJ1-2; a weak D match, TRBD1 (5 bases). Germline CDR1 is MNHEY and CDR2 is SMNVEV (reference sequence). V lost 3 bases and J 4 bases, leaving 27 bases between the germline ends. CDR3 size: 19 residues. The CDR3 region is CASSFQGKARKATFYGYTF. The CDR3 nucleotides are TGTGCCAGCAGTTTCCAGGGTAAGGCCCGGAAGGCGACTTTCTATGGCTACACCTTC.

This chain connects TRBV19 to TRBJ2-5; D is uncertain. V lost 4 bases and J 4 bases, leaving 10 bases between the germline ends. The V gene's germline CDR1 is LNHDA and CDR2 SQIVND (reference sequence). The CDR3 contains 13 residues. In nucleotides, the CDR3 is TGTGCCAGTAGTAACACAGTACGAGAGACCCAGTACTTC. Amino acids: CASSNTVRETQYF.

A few counts support this clone. The chain is built from TRBV11-2 and TRBJ2-1; D is uncertain. Trimming took off 6 bases at V and 3 bases at J, with 24 bases between the two ends. The CDR3 sequence is 18 residues long. Germline CDR1 and CDR2: SGHAT and FQNNGV. The CDR3 is CASRSTRGDSTVYNEQFF. For the CDR3, the DNA is TGTGCCAGCAGATCGACGCGAGGAGATTCAACCGTCTACAATGAGCAGTTCTTC.

Only a few counts were recorded for this clone. The chain joins TRBV15 to TRBJ2-1; 8 bases are a match to TRBD2. The junction had 5 bases not matched to a gene; V was cut back by 4 bases and J by 3 bases. The germline V gene encodes CDR1 LNHNV and CDR2 YYDKDF (reference sequence). The CDR3 runs 15 residues. CDR3: CATSIAAGVYNEQFF. CDR3 nucleotide sequence: TGTGCCACCAGCATTGCAGCGGGGGTCTACAATGAGCAGTTCTTC.

This clone was observed a handful of times. This chain connects TRBV7-2 to TRBJ2-6; 11 nucleotides match TRBD2. The CDR3 contains 19 residues. Per the germline V gene, CDR1 is SGHTA and CDR2 is FQGNSA. J gave up 3 bases and V 1 base, and 8 bases lay outside the gene matches. The CDR3 nucleotides read TGTGCCAGCAGCTTAGTCCCACTAGCGGGAGATTTTGGGGCCAACGTCCTGACTTTC. Translation: CASSLVPLAGDFGANVLTF.

This clone appeared a few times. The chain joins TRBV5-1 to TRBJ2-1, with 7 bases that match TRBD1. This CDR3 contains 15 residues. Looked up from germline, CDR1 is SGHRS and CDR2 is YFSETQ. V was pared by 4 bases and J by 2 bases, with 6 bases of the junction left unmatched. The CDR3 loop reads CASSEGQETYNEQFF. Written as DNA, the CDR3 is TGCGCCAGCAGCGAAGGACAGGAAACCTACAATGAGCAGTTCTTC.

This clone has just a few counts. This chain joins TRBV11-2 and TRBJ2-1; tentatively, D is TRBD1 (9 bases). Germline CDR1 and CDR2: SGHAT and FQNNGV. V was shortened by 3 bases and J by 2 bases, with 23 bases between the two germline ends. CDR3 length: 19 residues. CDR3 sequence reads: CASSLGGQGVAGPYNEQFF. For the CDR3, the DNA is TGTGCCAGCAGCTTGGGGGGACAGGGTGTAGCGGGGCCCTACAATGAGCAGTTCTTC.

This clone showed up just a few times. The chain carries TRBV5-6 and TRBJ2-1, with 13 positions matching TRBD2. CDR1 is SGHDT and CDR2 is YYEEEE in the germline V gene. Losses at the gene ends were 4 bases for V and 0 bases for J; bases not matched to a gene: 4. The CDR3 runs to 17 residues. The CDR3 DNA is TGTGCCAGCAGCCCGGGACTAGCGGGGTACTCCTACAATGAGCAGTTCTTC. Encoded protein: CASSPGLAGYSYNEQFF.

This CDR3 reads CASTHTGRTEAFF. The CDR3 DNA sequence: TGTGCCAGCACCCATACAGGGAGAACTGAAGCTTTCTTT. The genes are TRBV7-2 and TRBJ1-1, with TRBD1 as a possible D gene (6 bases). Germline V lookup: CDR1 SGHTA, CDR2 FQGNSA. This CDR3 has 13 amino acids. Trimming shortened V by 7 bases and J by 5 bases, and 14 bases separated the two germline ends.

Only a few counts were recorded for this clone. The chain uses TRBV7-9 and TRBJ1-1; D is uncertain. This CDR3 region has 13 residues. The V gene's germline CDR1 is SEHNR and CDR2 FQNEAQ (reference sequence). Trimming stripped 1 base from V and 10 bases from J, with 13 bases between. CDR3 in amino acids: CASSLEGRSGAFF. The CDR3 nucleotides read TGTGCCAGCAGCTTAGAAGGTAGGAGCGGAGCTTTCTTT.

The chain joins TRBV18 to TRBJ2-7; TRBD1 agrees at 7 bases. CDR1 is KGHSH, CDR2 LQKENI, per germline. The CDR3 has 15 residues. The J segment lost 3 bases and the V segment lost 2 bases, leaving 7 bases of the junction unmatched. The CDR3 region is CASSPKQGLGYEQYF. DNA for the CDR3: TGTGCCAGCTCACCAAAACAGGGGCTTGGCTACGAGCAGTACTTC.

The V and J genes are TRBV5-1 and TRBJ2-7; 9 bases agree with TRBD1. Germline loops: CDR1 SGHRS, CDR2 YFSETQ. CDR3 length: 14 amino acids. The J segment lost 2 bases and the V segment lost 4 bases, leaving 4 bases of the junction unmatched. CDR3 in DNA: TGCGCCAGCAGCGGACAGGGGTCCCCCTACGAGCAGTACTTC. This sequence encodes CASSGQGSPYEQYF.

The chain links TRBV11-2 to TRBJ2-7; 7 bases align to TRBD1. This CDR3 contains 16 residues. Unmatched junction bases numbered 8, after V lost 3 bases and J lost 0 bases. Germline CDR1 and CDR2: SGHAT and FQNNGV. CDR3 residues: CASSLAGTANSYEQYF. The CDR3 DNA sequence: TGTGCCAGCAGCTTGGCCGGGACAGCTAACTCCTACGAGCAGTACTTC.

V gene TRBV6-6 combines with J gene TRBJ2-6; D uncertain. The CDR3 is 15 amino acids. The ends were cut back, 5 bases at V and 0 bases at J, with 8 bases in the middle. CDR1 is MNHNY and CDR2 is SVGAGI in the germline V gene (reference sequence). This CDR3 reads CASSGTSSGANVLTF. Here the CDR3 DNA reads TGTGCCAGCAGTGGCACCAGCTCTGGGGCCAACGTCCTGACTTTC.

The rearrangement uses TRBV23-1 and TRBJ2-5, with D possibly TRBD1 on 5 matching bases. TRBV23-1 is noted as an ORF with a role that remains uncertain. V was clipped by 0 bases and J by 0 bases, with 14 bases between them. The CDR3 loop spans 17 amino acids. CDR3 loop: CASSQSPRQQYQETQYF. In DNA form, the CDR3 reads TGCGCCAGCAGTCAATCCCCACGACAGCAGTACCAAGAGACCCAGTACTTC.

This clone was seen once. The J gene is TRBJ2-1, the V gene TRBV4-3, with a weak D call TRBD2 (6 bases). The V end was cut by 0 bases, the J end by 14 bases, with 14 bases between. The CDR3 loop spans 13 amino acids. Germline CDR1 and CDR2: LGHNA and YSLEER. CDR3 sequence: CASSQDEAGRKFF. DNA for the CDR3: TGCGCCAGCAGCCAAGACGAGGCGGGACGGAAGTTCTTC.